Reported below is one T cell receptor (beta chain). Its target is not known. This CDR3 is built from 18 residues. Looked up from germline, CDR1 is MNHGY and CDR2 is SAAAGT. J was trimmed by 1 base and V by 7 bases; bases with no gene match: 11. This entry is derived from a study of T cell repertoires in cytomegalovirus infection. MiXCR was run by TCRdb on the reads, yielding one entry per CDR3 protein. Among about 900,000 distinct CDR3 sequences, 30% to 40% were seen once, and the ten largest hold 13%. The material sequenced was cultured CD8+ T cells from PBMCs, taken from culture after CMV antigen stimulation. V and J are TRBV6-8 and TRBJ1-6, with 9 bases matching TRBD1. The sequence was obtained from a human donor in good health (CMV status not recorded). Some clones in this sample may be carry-over from other donors' samples. For the CDR3, the DNA is TGTGCCAGCATCGACCAAGGGGACAGGGAGTCCTATAATTCACCCCTCCACTTT. The encoded protein is CASIDQGDRESYNSPLHF.